Below are 17 T cell receptor beta chains sequenced from a single sample in a study of blood T cell repertoires in COVID-19. Sequencing was performed with immunoSEQ multiplex PCR; in TCRdb, only in-frame clones are kept and a portion is missing. The table has roughly 59,000 clones, 81% seen once; the top ten hold roughly 14%. The sample was peripheral blood. The receptors originated from a man aged 80 or over with acute or convalescent COVID-19.

The V and J genes are TRBV7-6 and TRBJ1-3; 11 positions match TRBD1. The V and J ends lost 1 base and 2 bases, in that order; junction bases with no gene match: 13. CDR1 SGHVS and CDR2 FNYEAQ come from the germline V gene. There are 20 residues in the CDR3. CDR3 in amino acids: CASSLVPGTGGIRTGNTIYF. The CDR3 DNA sequence: TGTGCCAGCAGCTTAGTGCCCGGGACAGGGGGAATAAGGACTGGAAACACCATATATTTT.

There are many counts of this clone. The genes are TRBV18 and TRBJ2-1; tentatively, D is TRBD2 (6 bases). The CDR3 sequence is 15 residues long. V shed 2 bases and J shed 7 bases, with 15 bases lying between them. Per the germline V gene, CDR1 is KGHSH and CDR2 is LQKENI. CDR3 loop: CASSPTVRGENEQFF. The CDR3 DNA sequence: TGTGCCAGCTCACCAACGGTTCGCGGGGAGAATGAGCAGTTCTTC.

This clone was seen more than once but under ten times. J is TRBJ2-7 and V is TRBV3-1 (or the pseudogene TRBV3-2); 8 nucleotides align to TRBD2. With 4 bases clipped from V and 2 bases from J, the junction kept 4 bases outside the gene matches. From germline, CDR1 is LGHDT and CDR2 YNNKEL (reference sequence). CDR3 length: 14 residues. The CDR3 protein is CASSPRGGAYEQYF. As DNA, the CDR3 is TGTGCCAGCAGCCCCCGGGGGGGGGCCTACGAGCAGTACTTC.

The CDR3 spells CASSPLADRSVNEQFF. The CDR3 nucleotides read TGCGCCAGCAGCCCTTTAGCGGACCGGTCTGTGAATGAGCAGTTCTTC. The V call is TRBV4-3, the J call TRBJ2-1, with a weak D call TRBD2 (6 bases). This CDR3 region has 16 residues. Germline assignment: CDR1 LGHNA and CDR2 YSLEER. Between the trimmed V and J ends, which lost 4 bases and 7 bases, there was a span of 20 bases.

The chain joins TRBV5-1 to TRBJ1-2; 7 bases map to TRBD1. Germline assignment: CDR1 SGHRS and CDR2 YFSETQ. V lost 5 bases and J lost 3; bases outside the gene matches: 4. CDR3 length equals 13 residues. The CDR3 region is CASRTGTDYGYTF. The CDR3 nucleotides read TGCGCCAGCAGAACCGGGACAGACTATGGCTACACCTTC.

This chain connects TRBV5-4 to TRBJ2-2, with D possibly being TRBD1 (7 bases). V lost 4 bases and J 3 bases, leaving 10 bases between the germline ends. The CDR3 is made up of 14 amino acids. Germline CDR1 SGHNT, CDR2 YYREEE (reference sequence). This CDR3 reads CASSPRGDTGELFF. The CDR3 bases are TGTGCCAGCAGCCCCAGGGGGGACACCGGGGAGCTGTTTTTT.

This clone was seen once. The rearrangement joins TRBV29-1 to TRBJ2-4; no definite D call. This CDR3 comprises 13 residues. The ends were cut back, 2 bases at V and 1 base at J, with 6 bases in the middle. CDR1 and CDR2 from the germline V gene are SQVTM and ANQGSEA. CDR3 loop: CSVETTAKNIQYF. CDR3 DNA: TGCAGCGTTGAAACAACGGCCAAAAACATTCAGTACTTC.

This chain connects TRBV11-2 to TRBJ2-1, with D maybe TRBD1 (6 bases). The CDR3 covers 13 residues. The V gene's germline CDR1 is SGHAT and CDR2 FQNNGV. V shed 0 bases and J shed 9 bases, with 9 bases lying between them. The CDR3 here is CASSLDRGGEQFF. CDR3 sequence (DNA): TGTGCCAGCAGCTTAGATAGAGGGGGTGAGCAGTTCTTC. Full variable domain (remainder filled in from reference TRBV11-2 and TRBJ2-1): EAGVAQSPRYKIIEKRQSVAFWCNPISGHATLYWYQQILGQGPKLLIQFQNNGVVDDSQLPKDRFSAERLKGVDSTLKIQPAKLEDSAVYLCASSLDRGGEQFFGPGTRLTVL.

The chain has TRBV2 and TRBJ1-5; TRBD1 is a possible D gene (6 bases). From germline, CDR1 is SNHLY and CDR2 FYNNEI. This CDR3 spans 15 amino acids. The V and J ends lost 6 bases and 0 bases respectively, with 12 bases between them. The CDR3 spells CASSARTDSNQPQHF. CDR3 coding DNA: TGTGCCAGCAGCGCACGGACAGATAGCAATCAGCCCCAGCATTTT.

This rearrangement joins TRBV7-2 to TRBJ1-5; TRBD1 might be the D (5 bases). The germline V gene has CDR1 SGHTA and CDR2 FQGNSA. The CDR3 contains 13 residues. V shed 7 bases and J shed 2 bases, with 9 bases lying between them. CDR3 sequence reads: CASTQGRNQPQHF. The CDR3 DNA reads TGTGCCAGCACCCAGGGTCGCAATCAGCCCCAGCATTTT.

CDR3 nucleotides: TGTGCCAGCAGCGTAAGACTTAACACCGGGGAGCTGTTTTTT. This encodes CASSVRLNTGELFF. The genes are TRBV9 and TRBJ2-2; D is ambiguous. Deletions cut 1 base from V and 2 bases from J, with 6 bases between. Germline V lookup: CDR1 SGDLS, CDR2 YYNGEE. The CDR3 runs to 14 residues.

The chain joins TRBV6-5 to TRBJ2-3; D gene unclear. The CDR3 contains 11 residues. Deletions cut 6 bases from V and 10 bases from J, with 11 bases between. CDR1 and CDR2 (germline): MNHEY, SVGAGI. The DNA for the CDR3 is TGTGCCAGCAGGAAGCTGTTTGCGCAGTATTTT. This translates into CASRKLFAQYF.

There are a few counts of this clone. V gene TRBV7-3 combines with J gene TRBJ1-1; 7 nucleotides line up with TRBD1. Trimming removed 5 bases from V and 2 bases from J; junction bases left unmatched: 5. The CDR3 spans 14 residues. Germline V gives CDR1 SGHTA, CDR2 FQGTGA. Written as DNA, the CDR3 is TGTGCCAGCAGCGCACAGGGGAGAAACACTGAAGCTTTCTTT. Translated: CASSAQGRNTEAFF.

The chain is built from TRBV6-8 and TRBJ2-7, with TRBD2 matching over 7 bases. The J segment lost 2 bases and the V segment lost 6 bases, leaving 4 bases of the junction unmatched. Per the germline V gene, CDR1 is MNHGY and CDR2 is SAAAGT. The CDR3 totals 13 residues. CDR3 sequence reads: CASRDRGAYEQYF. DNA for the CDR3: TGTGCCAGCAGAGACCGGGGGGCCTACGAGCAGTACTTC.

This chain links TRBV18 with TRBJ2-3; possible D gene TRBD2, 6 bases. V lost 4 bases and J 6 bases, leaving 14 bases between the germline ends. The germline gives CDR1 KGHSH, CDR2 LQKENI. This CDR3 region has 14 residues. CDR3 in DNA: TGTGCCAGCTCACTGTCGGGTCGGGGGGATACGCAGTATTTT. Translation gives CASSLSGRGDTQYF.

The chain employs TRBV7-2 and TRBJ2-3, with 7 bases fitting TRBD2. V lost 2 bases, J lost 0 bases, and 5 bases stayed unmatched. Germline-derived CDR1 and CDR2 are SGHTA and FQGNSA. CDR3 length: 16 residues. This CDR3 is CASSLQASGSTDTQYF. The CDR3 DNA follows: TGTGCCAGCAGCTTACAGGCTAGCGGCAGCACAGATACGCAGTATTTT.

The rearrangement joins TRBV3-1 (or the pseudogene TRBV3-2) to TRBJ1-5; D is ambiguous. Trimming removed 0 bases from V and 3 bases from J, with 27 bases in between. This CDR3 has 21 amino acids. Per the germline V gene, CDR1 is LGHDT and CDR2 is YNNKEL (reference sequence). The CDR3 sequence is CASSQDQPTDYLITHNQPQHF. CDR3 coding DNA: TGTGCCAGCAGCCAAGATCAGCCGACGGACTACCTGATAACGCACAATCAGCCCCAGCATTTT.